A selection of T cell receptor beta chains follows, all from one sample in a study of T cell responses to AZD1222 COVID-19 vaccine. Using immunoSEQ multiplex PCR, the repertoire was profiled, and TCRdb retains in-frame clones only, with some absent. The repertoire includes about 87,000 clones, roughly 90% of them detected once, and 2.5% to 3.5% sits in the top ten. The sample in question was peripheral blood, obtained on day 0 of AZD1222 vaccination. The origin of the receptors is an adult in good health. The CDR3 runs from the conserved cysteine through the conserved F or W. D genes are given only for firm matches. Part of the rows lack a size; the others show once, few, many or a class for expanded clones.

clone_size	v_call	d_call	j_call	cdr3_nt	cdr3_aa
-	TRBV5-4	-	TRBJ1-1	TGTGCCAGCAGCTTACATGCAGGCTACACTGAAGCTTTCTTT	CASSLHAGYTEAFF
once	TRBV28	-	TRBJ2-1	TGTGCCAGCAGTTTTGGGGGGGCAATGGCGAGTGAGCAGTTCTTC	CASSFGGAMASEQFF
-	TRBV29-1	-	TRBJ2-1	TGCAGCGTTGACGACAGCCTTTCGTTCTTC	CSVDDSLSFF
-	TRBV7-2	-	TRBJ2-1	TGTGCCAGCAGCTTAGCATTAGCGGATGACAATGAGCAGTTCTTC	CASSLALADDNEQFF
-	TRBV7-9	TRBD1	TRBJ1-1	TGTGCCAGCAGCCCGGGGACAGCAAACACTGAAGCTTTCTTT	CASSPGTANTEAFF
-	TRBV20-1	-	TRBJ1-2	TGCAGTGCTAGATTAGGGTGGGGCTACACCTTC	CSARLGWGYTF
-	TRBV28	-	TRBJ1-2	TGTGCCAGCAGTTTATTGTCAGGGGCCTATGGCTACACCTTC	CASSLLSGAYGYTF
-	TRBV6-5	-	TRBJ2-1	TGTGCCAGCAGCCAGGGACCCGGGATCTATGAGCAGTTCTTC	CASSQGPGIYEQFF
-	TRBV18	-	TRBJ2-2	TGTGCCAGCTCACCTGAGACAACGAACACCGGGGAGCTGTTTTTT	CASSPETTNTGELFF
-	TRBV19	-	TRBJ2-7	TGTGCCAGTACCCCCGGGCCAGGACCATACTACGAGCAGTACTTC	CASTPGPGPYYEQYF
-	TRBV2	TRBD1	TRBJ1-4	TGTGCCAGCAGTGATTCCCCTATAGACAGGGGGCAGGAAAAACTGTTTTTT	CASSDSPIDRGQEKLFF
-	TRBV4-1	TRBD2	TRBJ2-3	TGCGCCAGCAGCCGCACTAGCGGAAGGTACACAGATACGCAGTATTTT	CASSRTSGRYTDTQYF
-	TRBV9	TRBD1	TRBJ2-7	TGTGCCAGCAGCGTAGAGGGACAGCCCTCCTACGAGCAGTACTTC	CASSVEGQPSYEQYF
-	TRBV4-1	-	TRBJ2-3	TGCGCCAGCAGCCAAGAGCGGGCGAGAACAGATACGCAGTATTTT	CASSQERARTDTQYF
-	TRBV30	-	TRBJ1-5	TGTGCCTGGAGTGCATGGGGGGGCAGTCAGCCCCAGCATTTT	CAWSAWGGSQPQHF
-	TRBV6-5	-	TRBJ1-5	TGTGCCAGCACCTTGACAGTTACGAGCAATCAGCCCCAGCATTTT	CASTLTVTSNQPQHF
-	TRBV19	-	TRBJ1-6	TGTGCCAGTAGTATTTCAGTAACGTTTTCACCCCTCCACTTT	CASSISVTFSPLHF
-	TRBV29-1	-	TRBJ1-2	TGCAGCGTTAACGGCTACACCTTC	CSVNGYTF
-	TRBV3-1/TRBV3-2	TRBD2	TRBJ2-5	TGTGCCAGCAGCCCCGGACTAGCGGGTGAACAGACCCAAGAGACCCAGTACTTC	CASSPGLAGEQTQETQYF
-	TRBV30	TRBD1	TRBJ2-5	TGTGCCTGGAGCAAGGGGACAGCAGGATCGGTGCGGACCCAGTACTTC	CAWSKGTAGSVRTQYF
-	TRBV3-1/TRBV3-2	-	TRBJ2-1	TGTGCCAGCAGCCACTACAATGAGCAGTTCTTC	CASSHYNEQFF
few	TRBV7-9	-	TRBJ2-3	TGTGCCAGCAGCTTAGGCAGGGTCACAGATACGCAGTATTTT	CASSLGRVTDTQYF
-	TRBV5-4	-	TRBJ1-2	TGTGCCAGCAGCCTCCCCAGGGCTAACTATGGCTACACCTTC	CASSLPRANYGYTF
-	TRBV2	-	TRBJ1-1	TGTGCCAGCAGTGTACTTGTGACAGGCGGGGCTGAAGCTTTCTTT	CASSVLVTGGAEAFF
-	TRBV30	TRBD2	TRBJ2-7	TGTGCCTGGCGTCCGACTAGCGGGAGAAGGTACGAGCAGTACTTC	CAWRPTSGRRYEQYF
-	TRBV7-2	-	TRBJ2-3	TGTGCCAGCAGCTTAGACGCAGGGGATCTGTCTTGGACAGATACGCAGTATTTT	CASSLDAGDLSWTDTQYF
-	TRBV4-1	-	TRBJ1-2	TGCGCCAGCAGCCGAGAGCACGGGAACTATGGCTACACCTTC	CASSREHGNYGYTF
-	TRBV20-1	TRBD2	TRBJ2-1	TGCAGTGCTAGTGGACTAGCGGGAGACTACAATGAGCAGTTCTTC	CSASGLAGDYNEQFF
-	TRBV10-3	TRBD1	TRBJ1-1	TGTGCCATCAGGGACAGGGATGCCACTGAAGCTTTCTTT	CAIRDRDATEAFF
-	TRBV5-4	-	TRBJ1-1	TGTGCCAGCAGCTTGGCAGCCATGAACACTGAAGCTTTCTTT	CASSLAAMNTEAFF
-	TRBV14	TRBD2	TRBJ2-1	TGTGCCAGCAGCCTACAGACTAGCGGGAGCCATAAATCCTACAATGAGCAGTTCTTC	CASSLQTSGSHKSYNEQFF
-	TRBV7-9	-	TRBJ2-3	TGTGCCAGCAGCGGGAACCACGTCACAGATACGCAGTATTTT	CASSGNHVTDTQYF
-	TRBV5-6	TRBD1	TRBJ1-6	TGTGCCAGCAGCATAGGGACAGGGCCCAGCCACTTT	CASSIGTGPSHF
-	TRBV5-1	-	TRBJ1-5	TGCGCCAGCAGCTTGGGTCAGGACCAGCCCCAGCATTTT	CASSLGQDQPQHF
-	TRBV5-4	TRBD2	TRBJ2-7	TGTGCCAGCAGCCTTAGGGCGGGAGTCGTAATTTACGAGCAGTACTTC	CASSLRAGVVIYEQYF
-	TRBV6-5	-	TRBJ2-7	TGTGCCAGCAGTCCGACATTAAGCTCCTACGAGCAGTACTTC	CASSPTLSSYEQYF
-	TRBV28	TRBD2	TRBJ2-1	TGTGCCAGCAGTTTAGCGGGACTATCCAATGAGCAGTTCTTC	CASSLAGLSNEQFF
-	TRBV7-9	-	TRBJ1-5	TGTGCCAGCAGCTTAGGGGTGGATCAGCCCCAGCATTTT	CASSLGVDQPQHF
-	TRBV4-2	TRBD2	TRBJ2-7	TGTGCCAGCAGCCAAGATATTGCTAGCGGGAGGCCCGAGCAGTACTTC	CASSQDIASGRPEQYF
-	TRBV11-2	TRBD1	TRBJ1-3	TGTGCCAGCAGCTTAGTGACAGGGCATGGAAACACCATATATTTT	CASSLVTGHGNTIYF
-	TRBV7-2	TRBD1	TRBJ1-1	TGTGCCAGCAGCTTACAATCGACAGGGATGAACACTGAAGCTTTCTTT	CASSLQSTGMNTEAFF
-	TRBV30	TRBD1	TRBJ1-6	TGTGCCTGGAGTGCCGGACAGGACCATTCACCCCTCCACTTT	CAWSAGQDHSPLHF
-	TRBV29-1	-	TRBJ2-3	TGCAGCGTTGCGGTTGGGGATCCCACAGATACGCAGTATTTT	CSVAVGDPTDTQYF
-	TRBV21-1	-	TRBJ2-7	TGTGCCAGCAGCACCTCGGACGGACCCTTATACGAGCAGTACTTC	CASSTSDGPLYEQYF
-	TRBV10-2	-	TRBJ2-6	TGCGCCAGCAGTCGGGATCCCACTGGGGCCAACGTCCTGACTTTC	CASSRDPTGANVLTF
once	TRBV3-1/TRBV3-2	TRBD2	TRBJ2-5	TGTGCCAGCAGCATAGGGACTAGCGGGAGTCAAGAGACCCAGTACTTC	CASSIGTSGSQETQYF
once	TRBV28	-	TRBJ1-2	TGTGCCAGCAGGCGACTGGGTGTCTATGGCTACACCTTC	CASRRLGVYGYTF
-	TRBV7-3	-	TRBJ2-3	TGTGCCAGCAGCTTAGCGGGGTTTGGAGATACGCAGTATTTT	CASSLAGFGDTQYF
-	TRBV19	TRBD1	TRBJ2-7	TGTGCCAGTAGTAACCGGGACAGCTCCTACGAGCAGTACTTC	CASSNRDSSYEQYF
-	TRBV9	-	TRBJ1-2	TGTGCCAGCAGCGTAGACGCTGGGGGGGCACGTAACTATGGCTACACCTTC	CASSVDAGGARNYGYTF
-	TRBV30	-	TRBJ1-4	TGTGCCTGGAGGTCAGGGAGAAAACTGTTTTTT	CAWRSGRKLFF
-	TRBV10-3	TRBD2	TRBJ2-3	TGTGCCATCAGTAGTCGACTAGCGGGTGCCACAGATACGCAGTATTTT	CAISSRLAGATDTQYF
once	TRBV27	-	TRBJ2-2	TGTGCCAGCAGGCGGAACACCGGGGAGCTGTTTTTT	CASRRNTGELFF